This entry concerns a single T cell receptor beta chain. Its antigen is not known. TCRdb's copy holds only in-frame clones and misses some; the assay was immunoSEQ multiplex PCR. The repertoire holds under 150,000 clones, over 90% seen once, with roughly 3.5% in the top ten. Second-dose intervals of approximately 4 or approximately 12 weeks were pooled. This specimen comes from a study of T cell responses to AZD1222 COVID-19 vaccine. The length of the CDR3 is 13 residues. The germline V and J ends were trimmed by 5 bases and 5 bases, with 12 bases remaining between them. In germline, CDR1 is MDHEN, CDR2 SYDVKM. Study-wide results and limits: Rises in breadth and depth of Spike-specific TCRs came after two AZD1222 doses. Donors in the cohort were predominantly white British and more often female, and clonal diversity was possibly underestimated.

The specimen was peripheral blood, collected 28 days after the second AZD1222 dose. This sequence joins TRBV28 and TRBJ1-2; possibly TRBD1 for D (5 bases). The receptor's source is an adult who received the AZD1222 COVID-19 vaccine. The CDR3 loop reads CASSTGTVYGYTF. As DNA, the CDR3 is TGTGCCAGCAGTACCGGGACGGTTTATGGCTACACCTTC.